The next 4 T cell receptor beta chains were all read from a single sample in a study of T cell clonality in common variable immunodeficiency. Repertoires were generated with immunoSEQ multiplex PCR, while TCRdb's copy carries only in-frame clones and drops some. Listed for the sample are 35,000 to 55,000 clones, none seen a single time. Sequencing was performed on peripheral blood mononuclear cells. These receptors were collected from a person aged 18-70 years in good health.

This clone was seen repeatedly, ten times or more. The CDR3 spells CASSLAVREELSEKLFF. The DNA read from the CDR3 is TGTGCCAGCAGTTTAGCGGTCAGGGAAGAGTTAAGCGAAAAA. V is TRBV28 and J is TRBJ1-4, with D possibly matching TRBD1 (5 bases). The read ends 3 residues shy of where the CDR3 ends; the end is completed using the germline J gene. This CDR3 has 17 amino acids. The V end was cut by 2 bases, the J end by 8 bases, with 21 bases between. Germline-derived CDR1 and CDR2 are MDHEN and SYDVKM.

This clone has at least ten counts. The read halts 3 residues ahead of the CDR3 end, with the missing end drawn from the germline J gene. V gene TRBV18 combines with J gene TRBJ2-5; D might be TRBD2 (6 bases). The length of the CDR3 is 14 residues. CDR1 KGHSH and CDR2 LQKENI come from the germline V gene. V lost 4 bases and J 3 bases, leaving 12 bases between the germline ends. CDR3 DNA, as far as it was read: TGTGCCAGCTCACTCTGGACTACCGAAGAGACC. Its translation: CASSLWTTEET. The entire CDR3 protein is CASSLWTTEETQYF.

This clone was picked up many times. The observed sequence ends 3 residues before the CDR3 terminus, with the missing tail filled in from the germline J gene. V gene TRBV7-2 combines with J gene TRBJ2-7, with 7 positions matching TRBD1. Germline V gene data show CDR1 as SGHTA and CDR2 as FQGNSA. CDR3 length: 15 residues. With V trimmed by 5 bases and J by 0 bases, 7 bases remained unmatched. CDR3 loop: CASSLRDSSSYEQYF. The covered CDR3 bases are TGTGCCAGCAGCCTAAGGGACAGTAGCTCCTACGAG.

This clone came up many times. The read halts 3 residues ahead of the CDR3 end, with the missing end drawn from the germline J gene. The V and J genes are TRBV19 and TRBJ1-6, with 10 bases fitting TRBD1. Germline V lookup: CDR1 LNHDA, CDR2 SQIVND (reference sequence). This CDR3 has 15 residues. V was pared by 3 bases and J by 7 bases, with 3 bases of the junction left unmatched. The CDR3: CASSIRDRGNSPLHF. CDR3 DNA (partial): TGTGCCAGTAGTATTCGGGACAGGGGAAATTCACCC.